This T cell receptor (beta chain) is drawn from a study of blood T cell repertoires in COVID-19. On the study more broadly: The United States, Italy and Spain provided the acute and convalescent COVID-19 samples.

Sequencing was performed with immunoSEQ multiplex PCR; in TCRdb, only in-frame clones are kept and a portion is missing. The sample shows about 150,000 clones, about 86% of them seen only once. The CDR3 length is 13 residues. Trimming took 6 bases from V and 5 from J, leaving 11 bases between them. This clone appeared a single time. The TCR comes from a man in his sixties or seventies with acute or convalescent COVID-19. Sequenced: peripheral blood. V is TRBV12-3 or TRBV12-4 and J is TRBJ1-5; D is undetermined. CDR3 coding DNA: TGTGCCAGCAGCCTTACAGCGGATCAGCCCCAGCATTTT. This translates into CASSLTADQPQHF.